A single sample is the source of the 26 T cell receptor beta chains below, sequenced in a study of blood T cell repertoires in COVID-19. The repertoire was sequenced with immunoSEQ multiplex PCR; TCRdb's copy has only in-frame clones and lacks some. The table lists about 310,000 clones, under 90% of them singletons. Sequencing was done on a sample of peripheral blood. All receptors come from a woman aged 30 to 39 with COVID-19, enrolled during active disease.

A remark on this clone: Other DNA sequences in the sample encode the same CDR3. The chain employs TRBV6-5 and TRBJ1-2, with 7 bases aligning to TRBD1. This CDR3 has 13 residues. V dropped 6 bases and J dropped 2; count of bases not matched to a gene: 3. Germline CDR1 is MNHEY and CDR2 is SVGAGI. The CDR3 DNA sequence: TGTGCCAGCAGAAAGACAGGGAACTATGGCTACACCTTC. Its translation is CASRKTGNYGYTF.

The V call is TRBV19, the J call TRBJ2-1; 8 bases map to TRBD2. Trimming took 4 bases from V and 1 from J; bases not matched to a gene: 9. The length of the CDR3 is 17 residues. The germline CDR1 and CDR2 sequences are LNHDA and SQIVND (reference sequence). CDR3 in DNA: TGTGCCAGTAGTACCCTCGAAGCGGGAGCGTCCTACAATGAGCAGTTCTTC. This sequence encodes CASSTLEAGASYNEQFF.

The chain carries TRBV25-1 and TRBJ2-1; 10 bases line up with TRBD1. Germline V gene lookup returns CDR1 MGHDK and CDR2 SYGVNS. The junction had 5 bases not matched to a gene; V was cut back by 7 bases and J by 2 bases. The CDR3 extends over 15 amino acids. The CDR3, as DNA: TGTGCCAGCACCGACGACAGGGGGCCCTACAATGAGCAGTTCTTC. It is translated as CASTDDRGPYNEQFF.

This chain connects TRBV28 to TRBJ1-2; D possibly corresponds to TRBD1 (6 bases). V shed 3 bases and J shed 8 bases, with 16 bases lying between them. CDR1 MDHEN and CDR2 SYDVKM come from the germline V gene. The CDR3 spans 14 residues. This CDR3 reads CASSFPGGVWGYTF. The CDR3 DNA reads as TGTGCCAGCAGTTTTCCGGGGGGCGTCTGGGGCTACACCTTC.

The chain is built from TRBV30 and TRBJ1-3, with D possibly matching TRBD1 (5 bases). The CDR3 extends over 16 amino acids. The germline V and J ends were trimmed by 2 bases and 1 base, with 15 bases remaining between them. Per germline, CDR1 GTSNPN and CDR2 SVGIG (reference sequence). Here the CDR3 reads CAWSMGRAGSGNTIYF. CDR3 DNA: TGTGCCTGGAGTATGGGACGGGCGGGATCTGGAAACACCATATATTTT.

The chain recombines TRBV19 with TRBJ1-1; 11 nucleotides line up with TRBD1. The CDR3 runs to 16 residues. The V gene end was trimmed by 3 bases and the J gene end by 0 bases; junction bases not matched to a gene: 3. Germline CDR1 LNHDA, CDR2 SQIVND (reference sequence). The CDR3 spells CASSIGQGAMNTEAFF. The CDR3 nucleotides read TGTGCCAGTAGTATCGGACAGGGGGCAATGAACACTGAAGCTTTCTTT.

Written as DNA, the CDR3 is TGTGCCAGCAGCCCCCAGGGGCTTACTGGAAACACCATATATTTT. Its protein is CASSPQGLTGNTIYF. The chain recombines TRBV6-5 with TRBJ1-3; D is perhaps TRBD1 (6 bases). The germline V and J ends were trimmed by 6 bases and 2 bases, with 14 bases remaining between them. The CDR3 runs to 15 residues. Looked up from germline, CDR1 is MNHEY and CDR2 is SVGAGI.

This CDR3 is CASSLASGQGPETQYF. Here the CDR3 DNA reads TGTGCCAGCAGCTTAGCTTCGGGACAGGGCCCCGAGACCCAGTACTTC. This rearrangement joins TRBV11-2 to TRBJ2-5; 9 bases map to TRBD1. The CDR3 loop spans 16 amino acids. CDR1 and CDR2 from the germline V gene are SGHAT and FQNNGV. V shed 1 base, J shed 5 bases, and the junction held 8 bases outside the gene matches.

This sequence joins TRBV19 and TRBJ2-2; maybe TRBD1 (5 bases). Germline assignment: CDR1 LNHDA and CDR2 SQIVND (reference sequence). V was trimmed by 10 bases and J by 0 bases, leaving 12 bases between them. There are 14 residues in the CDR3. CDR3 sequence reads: CATRRQTNTGELFF. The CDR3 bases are TGTGCCACCAGAAGACAGACGAACACCGGGGAGCTGTTTTTT.

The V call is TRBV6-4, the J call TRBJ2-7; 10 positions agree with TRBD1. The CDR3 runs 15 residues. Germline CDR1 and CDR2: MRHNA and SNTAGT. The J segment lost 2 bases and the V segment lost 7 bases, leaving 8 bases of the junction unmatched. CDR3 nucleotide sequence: TGTGCCAGCAAGCGACAGGGGGCCCTCCCCTACGAGCAGTACTTC. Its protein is CASKRQGALPYEQYF.

CDR3 in amino acids: CASSPTPTGRETQYF. CDR3 nucleotides: TGTGCCAGTAGCCCCACTCCGACAGGGAGGGAGACCCAGTACTTC. The chain recombines TRBV19 with TRBJ2-5; tentatively, D is TRBD1 (7 bases). CDR3 length: 15 amino acids. Germline V gene lookup returns CDR1 LNHDA and CDR2 SQIVND (reference sequence). V lost 6 bases and J 5 bases, leaving 19 bases between the germline ends.

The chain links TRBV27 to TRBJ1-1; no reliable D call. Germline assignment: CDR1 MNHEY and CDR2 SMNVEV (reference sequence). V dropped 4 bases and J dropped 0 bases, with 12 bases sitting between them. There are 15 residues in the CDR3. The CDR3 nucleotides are TGTGCCAGCAGTTCTCTTAATCTTCTGAACACTGAAGCTTTCTTT. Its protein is CASSSLNLLNTEAFF.

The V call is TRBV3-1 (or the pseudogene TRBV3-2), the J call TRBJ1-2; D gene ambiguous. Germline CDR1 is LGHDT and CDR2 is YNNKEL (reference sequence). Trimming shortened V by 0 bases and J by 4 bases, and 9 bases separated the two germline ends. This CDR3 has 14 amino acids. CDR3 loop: CASSQDRWSYGYTF. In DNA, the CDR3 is TGTGCCAGCAGCCAAGATAGATGGAGCTATGGCTACACCTTC.

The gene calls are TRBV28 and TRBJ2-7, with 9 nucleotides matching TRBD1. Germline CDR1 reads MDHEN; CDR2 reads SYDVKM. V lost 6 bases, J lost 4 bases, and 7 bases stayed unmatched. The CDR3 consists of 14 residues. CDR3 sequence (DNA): TGTGCCAGCAGCTTTCATGGACAGGGGTACGAGCAGTACTTC. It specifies CASSFHGQGYEQYF.

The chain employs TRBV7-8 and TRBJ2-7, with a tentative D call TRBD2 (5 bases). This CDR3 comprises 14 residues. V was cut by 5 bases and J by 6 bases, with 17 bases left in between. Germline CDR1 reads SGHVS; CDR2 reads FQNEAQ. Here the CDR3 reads CASSPLPGSVEQYF. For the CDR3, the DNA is TGTGCCAGCAGCCCCCTCCCGGGATCGGTCGAGCAGTACTTC.

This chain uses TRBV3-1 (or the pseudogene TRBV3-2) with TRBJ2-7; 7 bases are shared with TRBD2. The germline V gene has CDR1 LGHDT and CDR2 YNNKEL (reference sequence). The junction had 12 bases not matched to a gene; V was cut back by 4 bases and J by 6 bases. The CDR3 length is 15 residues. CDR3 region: CASSPLAGTNTEQYF. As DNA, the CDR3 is TGTGCCAGCAGCCCCCTGGCGGGGACTAACACCGAGCAGTACTTC.

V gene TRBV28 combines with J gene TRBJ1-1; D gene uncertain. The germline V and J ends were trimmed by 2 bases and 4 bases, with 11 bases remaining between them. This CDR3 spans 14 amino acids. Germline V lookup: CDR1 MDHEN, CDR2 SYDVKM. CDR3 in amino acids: CASSLTVPSTEAFF. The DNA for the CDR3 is TGTGCCAGCAGTTTAACGGTACCGAGCACTGAAGCTTTCTTT.

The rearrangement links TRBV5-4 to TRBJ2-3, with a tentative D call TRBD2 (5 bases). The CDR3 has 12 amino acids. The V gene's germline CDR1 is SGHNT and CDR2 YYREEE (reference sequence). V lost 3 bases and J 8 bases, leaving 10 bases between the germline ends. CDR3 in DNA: TGTGCCAGCAGCTCGGACTCTATTACGCAGTATTTT. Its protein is CASSSDSITQYF.

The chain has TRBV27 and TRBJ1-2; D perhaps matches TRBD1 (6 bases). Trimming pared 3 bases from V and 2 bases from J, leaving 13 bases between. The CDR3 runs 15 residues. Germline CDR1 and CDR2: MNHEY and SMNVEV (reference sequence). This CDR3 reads CASSFLDSINYGYTF. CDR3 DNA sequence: TGTGCCAGCAGTTTCTTGGACAGCATCAACTATGGCTACACCTTC.

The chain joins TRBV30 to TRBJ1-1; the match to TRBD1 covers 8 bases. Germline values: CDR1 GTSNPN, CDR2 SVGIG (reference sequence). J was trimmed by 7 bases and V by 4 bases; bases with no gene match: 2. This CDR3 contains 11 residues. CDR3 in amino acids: CAWKGQGEAFF. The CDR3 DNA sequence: TGTGCCTGGAAAGGACAGGGTGAAGCTTTCTTT.

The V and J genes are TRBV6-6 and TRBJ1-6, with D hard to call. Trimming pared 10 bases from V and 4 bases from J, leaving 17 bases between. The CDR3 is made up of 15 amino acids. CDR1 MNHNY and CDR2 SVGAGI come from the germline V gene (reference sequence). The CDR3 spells CATSQLGAYNSPLHF. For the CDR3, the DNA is TGTGCCACCTCACAACTAGGAGCTTATAATTCACCCCTCCACTTT.

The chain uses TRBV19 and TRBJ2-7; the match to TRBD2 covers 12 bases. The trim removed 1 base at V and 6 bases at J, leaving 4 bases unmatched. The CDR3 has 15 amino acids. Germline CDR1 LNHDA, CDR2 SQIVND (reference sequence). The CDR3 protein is CASSIGLAGDTEQYF. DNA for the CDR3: TGTGCCAGTAGTATAGGACTAGCGGGAGACACCGAGCAGTACTTC.

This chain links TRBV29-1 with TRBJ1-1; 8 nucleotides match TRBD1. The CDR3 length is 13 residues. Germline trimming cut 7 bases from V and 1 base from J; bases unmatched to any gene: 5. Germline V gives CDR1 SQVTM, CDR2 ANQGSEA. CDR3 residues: CSGADRGNTEAFF. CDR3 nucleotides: TGCAGCGGGGCAGACAGGGGGAACACTGAAGCTTTCTTT.

CDR3 bases: TGTGCCATCAGTCTAGGGGAAGGAGTTGGCTACACCTTC. As protein: CAISLGEGVGYTF. The chain couples TRBV10-3 to TRBJ1-2; D possibly corresponds to TRBD1 (5 bases). Trimming removed 5 bases at V and 7 bases at J, with 14 bases between. CDR3 length: 13 residues. Germline CDR1 and CDR2: ENHRY and SYGVKD.

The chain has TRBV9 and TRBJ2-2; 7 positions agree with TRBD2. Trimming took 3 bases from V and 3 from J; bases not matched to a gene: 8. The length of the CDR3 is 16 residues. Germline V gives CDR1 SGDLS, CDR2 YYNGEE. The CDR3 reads CASSDGGTTYTGELFF. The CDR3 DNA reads TGTGCCAGCAGCGACGGGGGGACGACGTACACCGGGGAGCTGTTTTTT. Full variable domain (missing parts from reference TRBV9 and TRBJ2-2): DSGVTQTPKHLITATGQRVTLRCSPRSGDLSVYWYQQSLDQGLQFLIQYYNGEERAKGNILERFSAQQFPDLHSELNLSSLELGDSALYFCASSDGGTTYTGELFFGEGSRLTVL.

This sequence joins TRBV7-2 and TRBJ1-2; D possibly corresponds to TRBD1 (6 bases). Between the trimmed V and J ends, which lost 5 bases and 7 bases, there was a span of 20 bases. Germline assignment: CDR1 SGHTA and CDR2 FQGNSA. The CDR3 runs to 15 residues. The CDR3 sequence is CASSLLRGGASGYTF. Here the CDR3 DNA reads TGTGCCAGCAGCCTGCTCCGGGGGGGGGCCAGTGGCTACACCTTC.